This is a list of T cell receptor beta chains from one sample in a study of identical twins. TCRdb re-derived calls from the 5' RACE reads in MiXCR, one entry per CDR3 protein. The table includes hundreds of thousands of distinct CDR3 sequences, 24% detected once. These same data were also listed under a study on T cells expressing NK-cell markers.

The sequencing sample was made of CD4+ T cells sorted from blood. These receptors were taken from a young woman in good health. Both conserved end residues are part of each CDR3. D genes are given only for firm matches. For some rows the clone size is stated as once, few or many, or as a class when expanded; others skip it.

CDR3 length	V gene	clone size	J gene	D gene	CDR3 DNA	CDR3 protein
13	TRBV5-1	NA	TRBJ1-1	TRBD1	TGCGCCAGCAGCTTGGGGGCAGGGGGCGAAGCTTTCTTT	CASSLGAGGEAFF
12	TRBV20-1	NA	TRBJ1-2	NA	TGCAGTGCCCGGAGGGGGAGAGGAGGCTACACCTTC	CSARRGRGGYTF
15	TRBV6-2/TRBV6-3	NA	TRBJ2-2	TRBD2	TGTGCCAGCAGTTCGACTAGCGGGAGTTCCGGGGAGCTGTTTTTT	CASSSTSGSSGELFF
13	TRBV20-1	few	TRBJ2-3	NA	TGCAGTGCCCGCCCGGGGGGCCTTAGTACGCAGTATTTT	CSARPGGLSTQYF
16	TRBV5-6	NA	TRBJ1-2	NA	TGTGCCAGCAGCCCGATATTAGCACAGGGTAACTATGGCTACACCTTC	CASSPILAQGNYGYTF
13	TRBV25-1	few	TRBJ1-1	NA	TGTGCCAGCAGTAAAGGGGGTATGACTGAAGCTTTCTTT	CASSKGGMTEAFF
15	TRBV20-1	NA	TRBJ2-1	TRBD2	TGCAGTGCAACCCCCCAGAGCGGGAGGGCAGATGAGCAGTTCTTC	CSATPQSGRADEQFF
15	TRBV6-1	NA	TRBJ2-7	NA	TGTGCCAGCAGAGGGTTGGGGGCCCTATCCTACGAGCAGTACTTC	CASRGLGALSYEQYF
14	TRBV10-1	NA	TRBJ2-1	TRBD1	TGCGCCACCGGGGACAGGGAAGGTTTGGATGAGCAGTTCTTC	CATGDREGLDEQFF
12	TRBV3-1	NA	TRBJ1-1	TRBD1	TGTGCCAGCAGCTCCCGGGACAGAGGAGCTTTCTTT	CASSSRDRGAFF
14	TRBV19	NA	TRBJ2-1	TRBD1	TGTGCCAGTAATGCCCGGACAGGCCCTCCAGCTTGGTTCTTC	CASNARTGPPAWFF
13	TRBV6-2/TRBV6-3	NA	TRBJ2-1	NA	TGTGCCAGCAGTCCCGGCCCAATCAATGAGCAGTTCTTC	CASSPGPINEQFF
15	TRBV5-1	NA	TRBJ1-1	NA	TGCGCCAGCAGGAATGACCCTAGCGGGGTCACTGAAGCTTTCTTT	CASRNDPSGVTEAFF
14	TRBV5-5	NA	TRBJ1-4	NA	TGTGCCAGCAGCTTGGCCGGGACCTCCGAAGAACTGTTTTTT	CASSLAGTSEELFF
15	TRBV3-1	NA	TRBJ2-3	TRBD2	TGTGCCAGCAGTCCCAGGAGCGGGGGTGCAGATACGCAGTATTTT	CASSPRSGGADTQYF
17	TRBV11-2	NA	TRBJ2-7	TRBD2	TGTGCCAGCAGCTTAGACGGGAGCCGGGACTACGGCTACGAGCAGTACTTC	CASSLDGSRDYGYEQYF
13	TRBV28	NA	TRBJ2-1	NA	TGTGCCAGCTACTCAGGGACCTACAATGAGCAGTTCTTC	CASYSGTYNEQFF
13	TRBV28	NA	TRBJ1-2	NA	TGTGCCACCCTCAGGCAACCTAACTATGGCTACACCTTC	CATLRQPNYGYTF
17	TRBV2	NA	TRBJ2-5	TRBD2	TGTGCCAGCAGTGGCCCTAGCGGGGACTTTAGATTGGAGACCCAGTACTTC	CASSGPSGDFRLETQYF
14	TRBV20-1	NA	TRBJ2-1	TRBD2	TGCAGTGCTAGCATTAGCGGGTCCTACAATGAGCAGTTCTTC	CSASISGSYNEQFF
15	TRBV3-1	NA	TRBJ2-7	TRBD2	TGTGCCAGCAGCGTCAGTGGCGGGGGATCCTACGAGCAGTACTTC	CASSVSGGGSYEQYF
11	TRBV20-1	NA	TRBJ2-7	NA	TGCAGTGCTAGAGATGAGGGTGGGCAGTACTTC	CSARDEGGQYF
13	TRBV7-9	NA	TRBJ1-5	NA	TGTGCCAGCAGCTTCTCGGGGGATCAGCCCCAGCATTTT	CASSFSGDQPQHF
12	TRBV20-1	NA	TRBJ2-1	NA	TGCAGTGCTTATTCTGGGGCGAATGAGCAGTTCTTC	CSAYSGANEQFF
14	TRBV6-1	NA	TRBJ1-5	NA	TGTGCCAGCAGTGACACAGGGCGGTATCAGCCCCAGCATTTT	CASSDTGRYQPQHF
13	TRBV3-1	NA	TRBJ1-2	NA	TGTGCCAGCAGCCAGGTCAATAACTATGGCTACACCTTC	CASSQVNNYGYTF
13	TRBV12-3/TRBV12-4	few	TRBJ2-1	NA	TGTGCCACCCCCGGGGCGGAGGGGTATGAGCAGTTCTTC	CATPGAEGYEQFF
14	TRBV12-3/TRBV12-4	few	TRBJ1-1	NA	TGTGCCAGCACCCTAACCTCACTGAACACTGAAGCTTTCTTT	CASTLTSLNTEAFF
15	TRBV6-5	once	TRBJ2-5	TRBD2	TGTGCCAGCAGTTACTCGGGCGGGAGTCTGGAGACCCAGTACTTC	CASSYSGGSLETQYF
15	TRBV4-3	NA	TRBJ1-5	TRBD1	TGCGCCAGCAGCCTACGGACAGGGGTGGGTCAGCCCCAGCATTTT	CASSLRTGVGQPQHF
14	TRBV10-2	few	TRBJ2-7	NA	TGCGCCAGCAGTGAGTCGGGGGTCCCCTACGAGCAGTACTTC	CASSESGVPYEQYF
13	TRBV7-2	few	TRBJ1-5	NA	TGTGCCAGCAGCTCAGACACGCTGACGCCCCAGCATTTT	CASSSDTLTPQHF
13	TRBV12-3/TRBV12-4	NA	TRBJ1-1	NA	TGTGCCAGCAGTAAGCGACAGAACACTGAAGCTTTCTTT	CASSKRQNTEAFF
14	TRBV4-3	NA	TRBJ1-2	NA	TGCGCCAGCAGCCAAGACCTCCTCCGGCGTGGCTACACCTTC	CASSQDLLRRGYTF
14	TRBV3-1	NA	TRBJ2-1	NA	TGTGCCAGCAGCCAGCCAGGGAACTACAATGAGCAGTTCTTC	CASSQPGNYNEQFF
15	TRBV6-2/TRBV6-3	few	TRBJ2-1	NA	TGTGCCAGCAGTTACTCGGCTAGCTCCGGCGGTGAGCAGTTCTTC	CASSYSASSGGEQFF